This T cell receptor beta chain was observed in a study of cytomegalovirus exposure and HLA in healthy donors. Overall study results and limits: According to the study, 160 or so TCR beta chains were cytomegalovirus-associated. Most TCR beta V segments were productive about 90% or about 30% of the time in an earlier analysis. A few V segments could not be told apart, such as TRBV6-2 and TRBV6-3, and were left out.

Primers: 60 Vbeta forward and 13 Jbeta reverse. Clones were sequenced by immunoSEQ multiplex PCR, and TCRdb holds only the in-frame ones, with some missing. The data contain 200,000 or so clones, around four fifths of them singletons. This clone was observed a few times. The antigen is not known. CDR3 size: 14 residues. The V end was cut by 3 bases, the J end by 0 bases, with 9 bases between. From germline, CDR1 is LNHNV and CDR2 YYDKDF (reference sequence). This chain connects TRBV15 to TRBJ2-7, with D tentatively TRBD1 (6 bases). The sequence derives from a woman in her forties or fifties in good health and CMV-seropositive. Material: PBMCs. The CDR3 region has the DNA TGTGCCACCAGCAGTGGGGGCAGCTCCTACGAGCAGTACTTC. Protein: CATSSGGSSYEQYF.